Below, 21 T cell receptor beta chains from the same sample are listed, as sequenced in a study of identical twins. MiXCR was run by TCRdb on the 5' RACE reads, yielding one entry per CDR3 protein. This table holds fewer than 650,000 distinct CDR3 sequences, 9.6% found once. This same sample was also part of a study on yellow fever vaccine responses in identical twins.

The sequenced sample was PBMCs. The receptors here all came from a woman aged 18 to 35 in good health.

This clonotype showed up just a few times. One junction end does not reproduce the germline sequence, and a read error may be involved. The CDR3 region is CASTLDLAGGRTHHF. Written as DNA, the CDR3 is TGCGCCAGCACCTTGGATCTAGCGGGGGGGCGGACCCATCATTTT. J is TRBJ2-3 and V is TRBV5-1; 12 bases fit TRBD2. Germline-derived CDR1 and CDR2 are SGHRS and YFSETQ. CDR3 length: 15 residues.

In the case of this clonotype: A much larger clone sits a single nucleotide away, making a read error possible. The chain links TRBV15 to TRBJ2-1, with D possibly matching TRBD2 (7 bases). The CDR3 is 16 amino acids. Trimming left V 1 base short and J 1 base short, with 11 bases between. Germline CDR1 is LNHNV and CDR2 is YYDKDF (reference sequence). The CDR3 DNA reads TGTGCCACCAGCAGAGGGACAGCGGGGTCCTACAATGAGCAGTTCTTC. Translating it yields CATSRGTAGSYNEQFF.

This clonotype was found many times. The CDR3 region has the DNA TGCGCCAGCAGCCAAGGGATAGCCTATAATTCACCCCTCCACTTT. Residues: CASSQGIAYNSPLHF. V usage is TRBV4-3 and J usage is TRBJ1-6; D gene uncertain. The germline V gene has CDR1 LGHNA and CDR2 YSLEER. The CDR3 is 15 amino acids. Between the trimmed V and J ends, which lost 1 base and 2 bases, there was a span of 6 bases.

There are a few counts of this clonotype. The rearrangement joins TRBV11-1 to TRBJ2-5; TRBD1 matches at 9 bases. The CDR3 is made up of 18 amino acids. Germline V gene sequence: CDR1 SGHAT, CDR2 FQDESV (reference sequence). After removal of 5 bases from V and 5 bases from J, the junction contained 18 bases not matched to a gene. The CDR3 DNA follows: TGTGCCAGCAGCGTCCGGGACAGGGTGATTTGGTCGGGGGAGACCCAGTACTTC. Translated: CASSVRDRVIWSGETQYF.

This clonotype was observed at least ten times. This chain joins TRBV4-2 and TRBJ1-2; D remains ambiguous. V lost 0 bases, J lost 7 bases, and 15 bases lay in between. Germline V gene lookup returns CDR1 LGHNA and CDR2 YNFKEQ. The CDR3 totals 15 residues. The CDR3, as DNA: TGTGCCAGCAGCCAAGAACCCCGCGGCCCGGGTGGCTACACCTTC. As protein: CASSQEPRGPGGYTF.

V and J are TRBV20-1 and TRBJ1-2; TRBD1 aligns across 11 bases. This CDR3 contains 14 residues. The V gene's germline CDR1 is DFQATT and CDR2 SNEGSKA (reference sequence). The V and J ends lost 3 bases and 7 bases, in that order; junction bases with no gene match: 7. The CDR3 DNA reads as TGCAGTGCTAGCCGGACAGGGGGCGTTAGTGGCTACACCTTC. Translation gives CSASRTGGVSGYTF.

V gene TRBV2 combines with J gene TRBJ2-6; TRBD2 matches at 10 bases. The germline V gene has CDR1 SNHLY and CDR2 FYNNEI. V was clipped by 10 bases and J by 3 bases; unmatched bases: 9. The CDR3 covers 16 residues. In DNA form, the CDR3 reads TGTGCCATGCGACTAGCGGGCCCTCTTGGGGCCAACGTCCTGACTTTC. Protein: CAMRLAGPLGANVLTF.

This clonotype was observed at least ten times. The rearrangement uses TRBV12-3 or TRBV12-4 and TRBJ2-1, with 7 bases that match TRBD2. The junction had 6 bases not matched to a gene; V was cut back by 1 base and J by 6 bases. The length of the CDR3 is 15 residues. CDR3 DNA sequence: TGTGCCAGCAGTTTAGATGCGGGAGTGAGCAATGAGCAGTTCTTC. As protein: CASSLDAGVSNEQFF.

This clonotype was counted at least ten times. The chain employs TRBV11-2 and TRBJ2-3; D may be TRBD2 (6 bases). Germline CDR1 and CDR2: SGHAT and FQNNGV. The CDR3 totals 13 residues. Trimming took off 2 bases at V and 6 bases at J, with 9 bases between the two ends. CDR3 nucleotide sequence: TGTGCCAGCAGCTTAAGGAGCGGGGATACGCAGTATTTT. Protein product: CASSLRSGDTQYF.

This clonotype occurred a few times. The gene calls are TRBV3-1 and TRBJ2-2; 12 positions match TRBD1. With V trimmed by 3 bases and J by 11 bases, 4 bases remained unmatched. CDR3 length: 14 residues. Germline assignment: CDR1 LGHDT and CDR2 YNNKEL (reference sequence). The CDR3 DNA reads as TGTGCCAGCAGCCAGGCGGGACAGGGGGCCGAGCTGTTTTTT. Encoded protein: CASSQAGQGAELFF.

The table lists this clonotype with many counts. The chain uses TRBV9 and TRBJ2-5; 9 bases line up with TRBD2. The trim removed 0 bases at V and 2 bases at J, leaving 2 bases unmatched. The CDR3 covers 15 residues. Looked up from germline, CDR1 is SGDLS and CDR2 is YYNGEE. The CDR3 spells CASSVVSGGQETQYF. As DNA, the CDR3 is TGTGCCAGCAGCGTAGTTAGCGGGGGACAAGAGACCCAGTACTTC. Full variable domain (outside the CDR3, taken from reference TRBV9 and TRBJ2-5): DSGVTQTPKHLITATGQRVTLRCSPRSGDLSVYWYQQSLDQGLQFLIQYYNGEERAKGNILERFSAQQFPDLHSELNLSSLELGDSALYFCASSVVSGGQETQYFGPGTRLLVL.

The rearrangement joins TRBV7-9 to TRBJ2-1; 11 nucleotides agree with TRBD2. Germline assignment: CDR1 SEHNR and CDR2 FQNEAQ (reference sequence). The CDR3 is made up of 16 amino acids. V was clipped by 0 bases and J by 9 bases; unmatched bases: 7. This chain's CDR3 is CASSLARLAGGLEQFF. The CDR3 DNA is TGTGCCAGCAGCTTAGCGAGGCTAGCGGGAGGACTTGAGCAGTTCTTC.

The rearrangement links TRBV7-9 to TRBJ2-5, with D maybe TRBD2 (6 bases). The CDR3 loop spans 14 amino acids. Germline CDR1 reads SEHNR; CDR2 reads FQNEAQ (reference sequence). V dropped 2 bases and J dropped 5 bases, with 12 bases sitting between them. CDR3 in DNA: TGTGCCAGCAGCTTAATTCTAGCGACGGAGACCCAGTACTTC. Protein product: CASSLILATETQYF.

This clonotype appeared many times. This chain joins TRBV3-1 and TRBJ2-1; the D gene could be TRBD1 or TRBD2 (6 bases each). Germline CDR1 and CDR2: LGHDT and YNNKEL (reference sequence). With 0 bases removed from V and 8 bases from J, the gap between germline ends came to 23 bases. CDR3 length equals 18 residues. The DNA of the CDR3 is TGTGCCAGCAGCCAAGATGATCGGGGGCGACCGAACTCGGATGAGCAGTTCTTC. It specifies CASSQDDRGRPNSDEQFF.

The sample holds many counts of this clonotype. The chain is built from TRBV12-3 or TRBV12-4 and TRBJ2-2, with TRBD2 matching 7 bases. V was clipped by 5 bases and J by 8 bases; unmatched bases: 8. CDR3 length: 14 residues. The CDR3 here is CASSVSAGKGELFF. In DNA, the CDR3 is TGTGCCAGCAGTGTTTCAGCGGGAAAGGGGGAGCTGTTTTTT.

This chain joins TRBV20-1 and TRBJ1-1; D unresolved. This CDR3 is 15 amino acids long. Looked up from germline, CDR1 is DFQATT and CDR2 is SNEGSKA (reference sequence). The V and J ends lost 7 bases and 3 bases respectively, with 21 bases between them. CDR3 residues: CSVSRDSGRDTEAFF. The CDR3 DNA reads TGCAGTGTGAGCCGCGATAGTGGGCGAGACACTGAAGCTTTCTTT.

This clonotype was detected ten times or more. The chain employs TRBV10-3 and TRBJ2-7; 8 bases fit TRBD1. This CDR3 is built from 13 residues. Germline V gives CDR1 ENHRY, CDR2 SYGVKD. V dropped 4 bases and J dropped 5; count of bases not matched to a gene: 4. CDR3 amino acids: CAISGVDRDEQYF. CDR3 nucleotides: TGTGCCATCAGTGGGGTGGACAGGGACGAGCAGTACTTC.

In its sample, this clonotype was seen many times. The chain employs TRBV29-1 and TRBJ2-1; TRBD2 is a possible D gene (6 bases). The CDR3 contains 17 residues. CDR1 and CDR2 from the germline V gene are SQVTM and ANQGSEA. V was cut by 1 base and J by 5 bases, with 21 bases left in between. The CDR3 nucleotides read TGCAGCGTTGAAGGGGCCCGGACTACCTCAATTAACAATGAGCAGTTCTTC. This gives the protein CSVEGARTTSINNEQFF.

This clonotype was observed a few times. The J gene is TRBJ1-2, the V gene TRBV4-2; D unresolved. Germline CDR1 is LGHNA and CDR2 is YNFKEQ. The CDR3 sequence is 14 residues long. V lost 0 bases and J 1 base, leaving 6 bases between the germline ends. CDR3 amino acids: CASSQDAVNYGYTF. CDR3 sequence (DNA): TGTGCCAGCAGCCAAGACGCAGTTAACTATGGCTACACCTTC.

The gene calls are TRBV7-3 and TRBJ2-1; TRBD2 matches at 13 bases. V was clipped by 3 bases and J by 9 bases; unmatched bases: 8. This CDR3 contains 16 residues. CDR1 and CDR2 (germline): SGHTA, FQGTGA. CDR3 nucleotide sequence: TGTGCCAGCAGCTTTACTAGCGGGGGGGCCCTCCCTGAGCAGTTCTTC. This sequence encodes CASSFTSGGALPEQFF.

This clonotype was seen only a few times. V gene TRBV3-1 combines with J gene TRBJ2-7, with TRBD2 as a possible D gene (6 bases). In germline, CDR1 is LGHDT, CDR2 YNNKEL (reference sequence). This CDR3 spans 14 amino acids. Trimming pared 3 bases from V and 7 bases from J, leaving 16 bases between. The CDR3 loop reads CASSHSGLAGEQYF. The CDR3 DNA reads TGTGCCAGCAGCCATTCGGGACTTGCCGGGGAGCAGTACTTC.